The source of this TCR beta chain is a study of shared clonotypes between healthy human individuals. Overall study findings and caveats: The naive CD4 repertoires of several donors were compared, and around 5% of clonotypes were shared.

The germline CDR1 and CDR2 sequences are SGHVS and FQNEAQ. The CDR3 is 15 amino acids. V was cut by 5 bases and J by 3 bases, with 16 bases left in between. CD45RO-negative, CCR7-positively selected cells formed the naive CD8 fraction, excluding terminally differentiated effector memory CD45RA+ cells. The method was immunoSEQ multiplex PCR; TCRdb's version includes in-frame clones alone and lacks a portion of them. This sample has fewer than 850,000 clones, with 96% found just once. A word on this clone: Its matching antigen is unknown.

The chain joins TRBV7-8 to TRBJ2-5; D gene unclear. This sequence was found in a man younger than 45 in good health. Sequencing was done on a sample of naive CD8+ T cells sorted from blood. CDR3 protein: CASSRLDPLEETQYF. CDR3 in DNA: TGTGCCAGCAGCCGATTGGACCCCCTCGAAGAGACCCAGTACTTC.